Each of the 8 T cell receptor beta chains below was sequenced from the same sample in a study of cytomegalovirus exposure and HLA in healthy donors. PCR primers comprised 60 Vbeta and 13 Jbeta primers. Profiling relied on immunoSEQ multiplex PCR, and the TCRdb table lists in-frame clones only, not all of them. This table has 85,000 to 100,000 clones, roughly 79% appearing once. Sequences were obtained from PBMCs. These receptor sequences come from a woman aged 40 to 50 in good health and CMV-seronegative.

There are a few counts of this clone. In the same sample, other DNA sequences code for this CDR3. The chain uses TRBV6-5 and TRBJ1-4; possible D gene TRBD1, 6 bases. Trimming took off 3 bases at V and 5 bases at J, with 10 bases between the two ends. CDR1 MNHEY and CDR2 SVGAGI come from the germline V gene. The CDR3 contains 14 residues. This chain's CDR3 is CASSYDRKNEKLFF. DNA for the CDR3: TGTGCCAGCAGTTATGACAGGAAGAATGAAAAACTGTTTTTT.

This chain connects TRBV7-2 to TRBJ2-3; 8 bases fit TRBD1. The junction had 1 base not matched to a gene; V was cut back by 1 base and J by 4 bases. The CDR3 runs to 14 residues. Germline lookup yields CDR1 SGHTA and CDR2 FQGNSA. This CDR3 reads CASSLGQGSDTQYF. The CDR3 region has the DNA TGTGCCAGCAGCTTAGGACAGGGGTCAGATACGCAGTATTTT.

The J gene is TRBJ2-1, the V gene TRBV7-2; 11 nucleotides line up with TRBD2. The germline gives CDR1 SGHTA, CDR2 FQGNSA. J gave up 3 bases and V 5 bases, and 3 bases lay outside the gene matches. The CDR3 is 15 residues long. The CDR3 bases are TGTGCCAGCAGCCCTAGCGGGGGGCTCTACAATGAGCAGTTCTTC. This gives the protein CASSPSGGLYNEQFF.

This chain uses TRBV27 with TRBJ2-7; the match to TRBD2 covers 10 bases. CDR1 is MNHEY and CDR2 is SMNVEV in the germline V gene (reference sequence). Trimming at V came to 6 bases and at J to 2 bases, leaving 7 bases not matched to a gene. The CDR3 is 15 residues long. The CDR3 sequence: CASRLSSGGPYEQYF. CDR3 coding DNA: TGTGCCAGCAGATTGTCTAGCGGGGGACCCTACGAGCAGTACTTC.

V gene TRBV6-4 combines with J gene TRBJ2-7; 8 bases map to TRBD2. In germline, CDR1 is MRHNA, CDR2 SNTAGT. The CDR3 totals 13 residues. The junction had 13 bases not matched to a gene; V was cut back by 11 bases and J by 7 bases. The CDR3 spells CAASAGGLQEQYF. Written as DNA, the CDR3 is TGTGCCGCGTCTGCGGGGGGTCTACAGGAGCAGTACTTC.

The V and J genes are TRBV7-8 and TRBJ2-3; the D gene is possibly TRBD1 (6 bases). Trimming took off 5 bases at V and 2 bases at J, with 11 bases between the two ends. This CDR3 spans 14 amino acids. Germline values: CDR1 SGHVS, CDR2 FQNEAQ. The CDR3, as DNA: TGTGCCAGCAGCAGACAGGTCTTCACAGATACGCAGTATTTT. Translating gives CASSRQVFTDTQYF.

This clone was seen a few times. The chain joins TRBV18 to TRBJ1-1; 9 bases fit TRBD1. Germline V gene sequence: CDR1 KGHSH, CDR2 LQKENI. The V segment lost 6 bases and the J segment 4 bases; nucleotides outside the gene matches: 9. CDR3 length: 15 residues. The CDR3 sequence: CASSKGGQGLTEAFF. The CDR3, as DNA: TGTGCCAGCTCCAAGGGGGGACAGGGTCTCACTGAAGCTTTCTTT.

The chain has TRBV7-9 and TRBJ1-2, with 7 bases matching TRBD1. Germline V gene lookup returns CDR1 SEHNR and CDR2 FQNEAQ (reference sequence). The CDR3 contains 14 residues. V was clipped by 4 bases and J by 4 bases; unmatched bases: 6. CDR3 bases: TGTGCCAGCAGCTCCTCGGACAGGATCTATGGCTACACCTTC. Translated, it gives CASSSSDRIYGYTF.